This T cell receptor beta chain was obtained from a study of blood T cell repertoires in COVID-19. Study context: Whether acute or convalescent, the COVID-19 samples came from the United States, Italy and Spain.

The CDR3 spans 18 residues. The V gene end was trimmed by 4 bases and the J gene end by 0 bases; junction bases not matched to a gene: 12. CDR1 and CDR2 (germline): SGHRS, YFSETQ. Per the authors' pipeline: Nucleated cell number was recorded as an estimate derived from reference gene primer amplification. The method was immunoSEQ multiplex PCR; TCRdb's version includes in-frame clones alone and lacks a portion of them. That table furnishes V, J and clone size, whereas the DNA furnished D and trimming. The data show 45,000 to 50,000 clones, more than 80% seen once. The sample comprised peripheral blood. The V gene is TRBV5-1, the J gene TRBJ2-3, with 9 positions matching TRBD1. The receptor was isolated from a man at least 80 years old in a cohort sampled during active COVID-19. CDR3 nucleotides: TGCGCCAGCAGCCTGAGCAATAAGGGGACAGGGAGCACAGATACGCAGTATTTT. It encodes CASSLSNKGTGSTDTQYF. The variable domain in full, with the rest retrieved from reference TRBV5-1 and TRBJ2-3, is KAGVTQTPRYLIKTRGQQVTLSCSPISGHRSVSWYQQTPGQGLQFLFEYFSETQRNKGNFPGRFSGRQFSNSRSEMNVSTLELGDSALYLCASSLSNKGTGSTDTQYFGPGTRLTVL.